These T cell receptor beta chains were read from a single sample in a study of T cell responses to AZD1222 COVID-19 vaccine. The protocol was immunoSEQ multiplex PCR, while the TCRdb copy is restricted to in-frame clones and leaves out a portion. The profile shows approximately 90,000 clones, roughly nine tenths of them singletons. Specimen: peripheral blood, collected on day 0 of AZD1222 vaccination. The receptors originated from an adult in good health. Both conserved end residues are part of each CDR3. A D gene is named only where the DNA matches it firmly. Expanded clones get a size class; other rows say once, few or many, or leave the size out.

cdr3_aa cdr3_nt clone_size v_call d_call j_call
CASSNSQGIWETQYF TGTGCCAGCAGCAACTCACAGGGAATTTGGGAGACCCAGTACTTC NA TRBV7-2 NA TRBJ2-5
CAWSPTGASNQPQHF TGTGCCTGGAGTCCGACAGGTGCAAGCAATCAGCCCCAGCATTTT NA TRBV30 NA TRBJ1-5
CASSYSGRGGYLFF TGTGCCAGCAGTTACTCAGGGCGGGGAGGGTATCTGTTTTTT NA TRBV6-5 NA TRBJ1-4
CASSPGLEREQYF TGTGCCAGCAGCCCCGGGTTAGAAAGGGAGCAGTACTTC NA TRBV6-5 NA TRBJ2-7
CASSLRTTEAFF TGTGCCAGCAGTTTAAGGACCACTGAAGCTTTCTTT NA TRBV28 NA TRBJ1-1
CASSQEWRSNYGYTF TGTGCCAGCAGCCAAGAATGGAGGTCTAACTATGGCTACACCTTC NA TRBV3-1/TRBV3-2 NA TRBJ1-2
CASSYKGMSESPLHF TGTGCCAGCAGTTACAAGGGGATGTCGGAATCACCCCTCCACTTT NA TRBV6-5 NA TRBJ1-6
CARTSGDYNEQFF TGTGCCAGGACTAGCGGGGATTACAATGAGCAGTTCTTC NA TRBV2 TRBD2 TRBJ2-1
CAISESAGGGEKLFF TGTGCCATCAGTGAGTCGGCAGGGGGAGGAGAAAAACTGTTTTTT NA TRBV10-3 TRBD1 TRBJ1-4
CASSVTGAGYTF TGTGCCAGCAGCGTCACAGGGGCTGGCTACACCTTC NA TRBV9 TRBD1 TRBJ1-2
CASSPRRTLTGELFF TGTGCCAGCAGCCCCCGTCGGACACTCACCGGGGAGCTGTTTTTT NA TRBV3-1/TRBV3-2 NA TRBJ2-2
CASTRGGIGTDTQYF TGTGCCAGCACCCGCGGGGGAATTGGCACAGATACGCAGTATTTT NA TRBV6-5 TRBD2 TRBJ2-3
CASSLGRGGNTEAFF TGTGCCAGCTCATTAGGGAGGGGGGGGAACACTGAAGCTTTCTTT NA TRBV18 NA TRBJ1-1
CASSLASGLKNTEAFF TGTGCCAGCAGCTTAGCCTCGGGACTGAAGAACACTGAAGCTTTCTTT NA TRBV7-6 NA TRBJ1-1
CASSPSYGEETQYF TGTGCCAGCTCACCCTCATACGGGGAGGAGACCCAGTACTTC NA TRBV18 NA TRBJ2-5
CASSRELMNTEAFF TGCGCCAGCAGCCGTGAGCTTATGAACACTGAAGCTTTCTTT NA TRBV5-1 NA TRBJ1-1
CASSVQRTGSYEQYF TGTGCCAGCAGTGTACAAAGGACAGGTTCCTACGAGCAGTACTTC NA TRBV25-1 TRBD1 TRBJ2-7
CASSRDQRLQYF TGTGCCAGCAGCCGGGACCAACGCTTGCAGTACTTC NA TRBV7-8 NA TRBJ2-7
CAWTGFMNTEAFF TGTGCCTGGACAGGCTTCATGAACACTGAAGCTTTCTTT few TRBV30 NA TRBJ1-1
CASSLGQGYSDTQYF TGTGCCAGCAGCTTAGGGCAGGGTTATTCAGATACGCAGTATTTT NA TRBV7-9 NA TRBJ2-3
CASSPISSGVRNEQFF TGTGCCAGCTCACCAATATCTAGCGGGGTTAGGAATGAGCAGTTCTTC NA TRBV18 TRBD2 TRBJ2-1
CASSDPRTGSGNTIYF TGTGCCAGTAGTGACCCCAGGACCGGCTCTGGAAACACCATATATTTT NA TRBV19 NA TRBJ1-3
CASSEILAGQFF TGTGCCAGCAGTGAAATATTAGCGGGGCAGTTCTTC NA TRBV2 TRBD2 TRBJ2-1
CASSPGGVNEQFF TGTGCCAGCAGCCCCGGAGGGGTAAATGAGCAGTTCTTC NA TRBV6-5 NA TRBJ2-1
CASSEPMTLYGYTF TGTGCCAGCAGTGAGCCGATGACTCTATATGGCTACACCTTC NA TRBV2 NA TRBJ1-2
CASSAGVGDTQYF TGTGCCAGCAGCGCAGGAGTAGGCGATACGCAGTATTTT NA TRBV12-3/TRBV12-4 NA TRBJ2-3
CASIQSSGGYNEQFF TGTGCCAGCATCCAGTCCTCAGGGGGATACAATGAGCAGTTCTTC NA TRBV7-2 TRBD1 TRBJ2-1
CASSRGGQSTDTQYF TGTGCCAGCAGCCGGGGCGGGCAAAGCACAGATACGCAGTATTTT NA TRBV3-1/TRBV3-2 NA TRBJ2-3
CASSESGNSYEQYF TGTGCCAGCAGTGAGAGCGGAAACTCCTACGAGCAGTACTTC NA TRBV6-1 NA TRBJ2-7
CASSENRGNQPQHF TGTGCCAGCAGTGAGAACAGGGGGAATCAGCCCCAGCATTTT NA TRBV2 TRBD1 TRBJ1-5
CASSVGTQADQPQHF TGTGCCAGCAGCGTGGGAACGCAGGCCGATCAGCCCCAGCATTTT NA TRBV9 NA TRBJ1-5
CASSQGGGVTEAFF TGTGCCAGCAGCCAAGGAGGGGGCGTCACTGAAGCTTTCTTT once TRBV14 TRBD1 TRBJ1-1
CSVGENTEAFF TGCAGTGTTGGGGAGAACACTGAAGCTTTCTTT NA TRBV20-1 NA TRBJ1-1
CASGSEKLFF TGTGCATCAGGGAGTGAAAAACTGTTTTTT NA TRBV3-1/TRBV3-2 NA TRBJ1-4
CASSEWGEKLFF TGTGCCAGCAGTGAATGGGGTGAAAAACTGTTTTTT NA TRBV25-1 NA TRBJ1-4
CASSQGWEFGAFF TGTGCCAGCAGCCAAGGCTGGGAATTCGGAGCTTTCTTT NA TRBV3-1/TRBV3-2 NA TRBJ1-1
CASSPTPPGQANYGYTF TGTGCCAGCTCACCGACCCCCCCGGGACAAGCTAACTATGGCTACACCTTC NA TRBV18 NA TRBJ1-2
CASSPPMRLAKNIQYF TGTGCCAGCAGTCCCCCGATGCGGCTAGCCAAAAACATTCAGTACTTC NA TRBV5-8 NA TRBJ2-4
CASSDRASGYTF TGTGCCAGCAGCGACAGGGCAAGTGGCTACACCTTC NA TRBV5-4 TRBD1 TRBJ1-2
CASNLRANTEAFF TGTGCCAGCAATCTCAGGGCGAACACTGAAGCTTTCTTT NA TRBV12-3/TRBV12-4 NA TRBJ1-1
CASSLAGSYSGNTIYF TGTGCCAGCAGCTTAGCAGGGAGCTACTCTGGAAACACCATATATTTT NA TRBV7-9 NA TRBJ1-3
CASSTPPGTAPRGYTF TGTGCCAGTAGCACGCCCCCCGGGACAGCCCCTCGTGGCTACACCTTC NA TRBV19 TRBD1 TRBJ1-2
CAILTPGGADGYTF TGTGCCATCCTAACCCCCGGGGGGGCGGATGGCTACACCTTC NA TRBV6-5 NA TRBJ1-2
CASSISINYNEQFF TGTGCCAGTAGTATTAGTATTAACTACAATGAGCAGTTCTTC NA TRBV19 NA TRBJ2-1
CASSPTDLLGGYTF TGTGCCAGCAGTCCTACGGACCTCTTGGGGGGCTACACCTTC NA TRBV6-5 NA TRBJ1-2
CASISPGARRAFF TGTGCCAGCATTAGTCCGGGGGCTCGGAGAGCTTTCTTT NA TRBV25-1 NA TRBJ1-1
CASSQVLKVTGELFF TGCGCCAGCAGCCAAGTATTGAAGGTCACCGGGGAGCTGTTTTTT NA TRBV4-1 NA TRBJ2-2
CASRSDRGSSEQYF TGTGCCAGCAGGAGTGACAGGGGGAGTTCCGAGCAGTACTTC NA TRBV7-9 TRBD1 TRBJ2-7
CASSERPNTGELFF TGCGCCAGCAGTGAAAGGCCGAACACCGGGGAGCTGTTTTTT NA TRBV10-1 NA TRBJ2-2
CASSRTEASYNEQFF TGCGCCAGCAGCCGGACTGAGGCGAGTTACAATGAGCAGTTCTTC NA TRBV10-2 NA TRBJ2-1
CASSYSNRAITEAFF TGTGCCAGCAGTTACTCGAATCGGGCTATAACTGAAGCTTTCTTT NA TRBV6-6 NA TRBJ1-1
CASSSLGTGANYGYTF TGTGCCAGCAGTTCCCTTGGGACAGGCGCTAACTATGGCTACACCTTC NA TRBV27 TRBD1 TRBJ1-2